A selection of T cell receptor beta chains follows, all from one sample in a study of blood T cells in healthy people across ages. TCRdb redid the calling of the 5' RACE reads with MiXCR, one entry per CDR3 protein. Here the sample spans some 1.1 million distinct CDR3 sequences, around two fifths being singletons. The material sequenced was blood. Receptor source: a man between 18 and 29 years old in good health. The CDR3 runs from the conserved cysteine through the conserved F or W. The order of the fields is J gene, V gene, D gene, clone size, CDR3 protein, CDR3 DNA. The D gene is left open where the match is weak. Where a row states a size, it is once, few, many or the class of an expanded clone; other rows omit it.

J: TRBJ2-7
V: TRBV12-3/TRBV12-4
D: TRBD2
size: -
CDR3: CASSFHTSGGSYNEQYF
DNA: TGTGCCAGCAGTTTCCACACTAGCGGGGGTTCCTACAATGAGCAGTACTTC

J: TRBJ1-1
V: TRBV4-2
D: -
size: few
CDR3: CASSAYGGENTEAFF
DNA: TGTGCCAGCAGCGCCTATGGGGGCGAGAACACTGAAGCTTTCTTT

J: TRBJ2-1
V: TRBV7-2
D: -
size: -
CDR3: CASSLVQGSLVNEQFF
DNA: TGTGCCAGCAGCCTAGTCCAGGGGTCCTTGGTGAATGAGCAGTTCTTC

J: TRBJ2-1
V: TRBV7-9
D: -
size: few
CDR3: CASTLTPKSSYNEQFF
DNA: TGTGCCAGCACCCTAACTCCGAAGAGCTCCTACAATGAGCAGTTCTTC

J: TRBJ1-2
V: TRBV5-1
D: -
size: -
CDR3: CASSLAMEGGYTF
DNA: TGCGCCAGCAGCTTGGCCATGGAGGGTGGCTACACCTTC

J: TRBJ2-3
V: TRBV4-3
D: TRBD2
size: many
CDR3: CASSQDRGGFSTDTQYF
DNA: TGCGCCAGCAGCCAAGATCGGGGGGGCTTTAGCACAGATACGCAGTATTTT

J: TRBJ2-3
V: TRBV20-1
D: TRBD2
size: -
CDR3: CSAREPLAGGYTDTQYF
DNA: TGCAGTGCTAGAGAACCTTTAGCGGGGGGCTACACAGATACGCAGTATTTT

J: TRBJ2-5
V: TRBV12-3/TRBV12-4
D: -
size: few
CDR3: CASSPGTIQETQYF
DNA: TGTGCCAGCAGTCCAGGGACCATACAAGAGACCCAGTACTTC

J: TRBJ2-3
V: TRBV3-1
D: -
size: -
CDR3: CASSETIGTNPRTDTQYF
DNA: TGTGCCAGCAGCGAGACCATAGGAACTAACCCTCGCACAGATACGCAGTATTTT

J: TRBJ2-1
V: TRBV4-1
D: -
size: -
CDR3: CASSQEWRNEQFF
DNA: TGCGCCAGCAGCCAAGAGTGGAGGAATGAGCAGTTCTTC

J: TRBJ2-1
V: TRBV6-5
D: -
size: -
CDR3: CASREGSWNEQFF
DNA: TGTGCCAGCAGGGAGGGCTCGTGGAATGAGCAGTTCTTC

J: TRBJ2-1
V: TRBV7-3
D: -
size: few
CDR3: CASSLIGEYNEQFF
DNA: TGTGCCAGCAGCTTAATCGGGGAGTACAATGAGCAGTTCTTC

J: TRBJ2-3
V: TRBV13
D: -
size: -
CDR3: CASSRGSRTDTQYF
DNA: TGTGCCAGCAGCCGTGGATCACGCACAGATACGCAGTATTTT

J: TRBJ2-3
V: TRBV24-1
D: -
size: -
CDR3: CATSGASVADTQYF
DNA: TGTGCCACCAGTGGGGCCTCGGTGGCAGATACGCAGTATTTT

J: TRBJ1-2
V: TRBV6-6
D: -
size: -
CDR3: CASSDPPSGPHGYTF
DNA: TGTGCCAGCAGTGACCCGCCATCCGGGCCACATGGCTACACCTTC

J: TRBJ1-2
V: TRBV5-6
D: TRBD1
size: -
CDR3: CASSLGQGAVPCGYTF
DNA: TGTGCCAGCAGCCTAGGACAGGGGGCAGTTCCCTGTGGCTACACCTTC

J: TRBJ1-1
V: TRBV5-1
D: -
size: -
CDR3: CASSLPRATEAFF
DNA: TGCGCCAGCAGCTTGCCCAGGGCCACTGAAGCTTTCTTT

J: TRBJ1-1
V: TRBV20-1
D: TRBD1
size: -
CDR3: CSASRGQTEAFF
DNA: TGCAGTGCGAGCAGGGGGCAGACTGAAGCTTTCTTT

J: TRBJ2-3
V: TRBV20-1
D: -
size: few
CDR3: CSAPAWGQGSTDTQYF
DNA: TGCAGTGCTCCCGCTTGGGGCCAGGGAAGCACAGATACGCAGTATTTT

J: TRBJ1-4
V: TRBV7-9
D: -
size: -
CDR3: CASSQDGDEKLFF
DNA: TGTGCCAGCAGCCAGGACGGAGATGAAAAACTGTTTTTT

J: TRBJ1-2
V: TRBV6-1
D: -
size: -
CDR3: CASSEALRGRRYGYTF
DNA: TGTGCCAGCAGTGAAGCGCTTCGCGGACGGCGCTATGGCTACACCTTC

J: TRBJ2-1
V: TRBV3-1
D: TRBD2
size: -
CDR3: CASSLRLAGGVDEQFF
DNA: TGTGCCAGCAGCCTCCGACTAGCGGGGGGGGTGGATGAGCAGTTCTTC

J: TRBJ1-5
V: TRBV4-3
D: -
size: -
CDR3: CASSQVLGSNQPQHF
DNA: TGCGCCAGCAGCCAAGTTCTGGGGAGCAATCAGCCCCAGCATTTT

J: TRBJ1-5
V: TRBV28
D: -
size: -
CDR3: CASTLGPMPQHF
DNA: TGTGCCAGCACCTTAGGGCCTATGCCCCAGCATTTT

J: TRBJ1-2
V: TRBV6-2/TRBV6-3
D: -
size: many
CDR3: CASRRGSNYGYTF
DNA: TGTGCCAGCCGGCGGGGATCTAACTATGGCTACACCTTC

J: TRBJ2-3
V: TRBV14
D: -
size: few
CDR3: CASTRATGSTDTQYF
DNA: TGTGCCAGCACGCGGGCGACGGGAAGCACAGATACGCAGTATTTT

J: TRBJ1-5
V: TRBV7-9
D: TRBD1
size: -
CDR3: CASRTGVEQPQHF
DNA: TGTGCCAGCCGGACAGGGGTAGAACAGCCCCAGCATTTT

J: TRBJ2-1
V: TRBV7-8
D: -
size: -
CDR3: CASIPEHGSEQFF
DNA: TGTGCCAGCATCCCAGAGCATGGTAGTGAGCAGTTCTTC

J: TRBJ2-3
V: TRBV4-2
D: TRBD2
size: few
CDR3: CASSLGTSGDLTSTDTQYF
DNA: TGTGCCAGCAGCCTTGGGACTAGCGGGGATCTTACTAGCACAGATACGCAGTATTTT

J: TRBJ2-1
V: TRBV3-1
D: TRBD2
size: -
CDR3: CASTAGLAGGVGQFF
DNA: TGTGCCAGCACCGCTGGACTAGCGGGGGGTGTAGGGCAGTTCTTC

J: TRBJ2-3
V: TRBV9
D: -
size: -
CDR3: CASSAQDSSTDTQYF
DNA: TGTGCCAGCAGCGCCCAGGACTCTAGCACAGATACGCAGTATTTT

J: TRBJ2-6
V: TRBV28
D: -
size: few
CDR3: CASSLAVDSGANVLTF
DNA: TGTGCCAGCAGTTTAGCGGTGGACTCTGGGGCCAACGTCCTGACTTTC